The rows below give T cell receptor beta chains drawn from one sample of a study of technical replicates of blood from a handful of donors. The data were produced by immunoSEQ multiplex PCR, yet TCRdb's version contains in-frame clones alone and is incomplete. Counted here are 65,000 to 80,000 clones, approximately 98% occurring once; the ten biggest clones make up less than 0.25%. The material sequenced was T cells isolated from PBMCs. The receptors were gathered from a human donor in good health. CDR3s include the opening cysteine and the closing phenylalanine or tryptophan. A D gene is named only where the DNA matches it firmly. A row's size may be missing; if present it is once, few, many or a size class.

clone_size	d_call	v_call	j_call	cdr3_aa	cdr3_nt
-	-	TRBV28	TRBJ1-1	CASSFRRSPEAFF	TGTGCCAGCAGTTTCAGAAGGAGCCCTGAAGCTTTCTTT
-	TRBD1	TRBV6-1	TRBJ2-1	CASSTDRVRNNEQFF	TGTGCCAGCAGTACGGACAGGGTCAGAAACAATGAGCAGTTCTTC
-	TRBD2	TRBV30	TRBJ2-1	CAWSLTSLNEQFF	TGTGCCTGGAGTCTGACTAGCCTCAATGAGCAGTTCTTC
once	-	TRBV5-1	TRBJ1-2	CASRVQGLYGYTF	TGCGCCAGCAGAGTTCAGGGTCTTTATGGCTACACCTTC
-	-	TRBV27	TRBJ1-5	CASSLEGSQPQHF	TGTGCCAGCAGTTTGGAGGGGAGTCAGCCCCAGCATTTT
-	-	TRBV5-1	TRBJ2-7	CASSLDLDSGTYEQYF	TGCGCCAGCAGCTTGGATCTGGACAGCGGAACCTACGAGCAGTACTTC
once	TRBD1	TRBV6-5	TRBJ1-1	CASSYSTGSSEAFF	TGTGCCAGCAGTTACTCGACAGGGAGCTCTGAAGCTTTCTTT
-	-	TRBV7-3	TRBJ1-1	CASSLYGPGNTEAFF	TGTGCCAGCAGCTTATATGGCCCAGGGAACACTGAAGCTTTCTTT
-	-	TRBV4-1	TRBJ2-5	CASSQSLYGPAGQETQYF	TGCGCCAGCAGCCAATCTCTGTACGGCCCCGCAGGGCAAGAGACCCAGTACTTC
-	-	TRBV18	TRBJ2-7	CASSPGRDNYEQYF	TGTGCCAGCTCACCAGGCCGGGACAACTACGAGCAGTACTTC
-	-	TRBV6-1	TRBJ1-1	CASSEAFGQEAFF	TGTGCCAGCAGTGAAGCATTTGGACAGGAAGCTTTCTTT
-	TRBD2	TRBV11-2	TRBJ2-7	CASSLTSGSSYEQYF	TGTGCCAGCAGCTTAACTAGCGGTAGCTCCTACGAGCAGTACTTC
once	TRBD1	TRBV5-4	TRBJ2-1	CASSLPGQGNNEQFF	TGTGCCAGCAGCTTACCGGGACAGGGGAACAATGAGCAGTTCTTC
-	TRBD1	TRBV11-3	TRBJ2-7	CASSLGSGQFYEQYF	TGTGCCAGCAGCTTAGGGTCGGGACAGTTCTACGAGCAGTACTTC